The subject of this entry is one TCR beta chain. The protocol was immunoSEQ multiplex PCR, while the TCRdb copy is restricted to in-frame clones and leaves out a portion. Counted here are approximately 180,000 clones, around nine tenths occurring once; the ten biggest clones make up 3.6%. This sample stems from a study of T cell responses to AZD1222 COVID-19 vaccine. The CDR3 is 14 residues long. CDR1 and CDR2 from the germline V gene are MDHEN and SYDVKM. With 6 bases removed from V and 4 bases from J, the gap between germline ends came to 15 bases. This TCR was sampled from an adult who received the MenACWY meningococcal vaccine as a control. The rearrangement links TRBV28 to TRBJ1-2, with a weak D call TRBD1 (6 bases). The sequencing used peripheral blood, collected 28 days after the second dose of the MenACWY control vaccine. The CDR3 loop is CASSPFGQLYGYTF. CDR3 in DNA: TGTGCCAGCAGCCCCTTTGGACAGCTCTATGGCTACACCTTC.